These 12 T cell receptor beta chains share one sample of origin, sequenced in a study of regulatory T cells in long-lasting Graves disease (dated by TCRdb to about 2021). Library preparation used multiplex PCR. This sample was sequenced with an Illumina HiSeq 4000. TCR beta libraries were built with iRepertoire HTBI primers and Arm-PCR amplification of CDR3 regions. TCRdb ran its own pipeline on the public reads, namely fastp trimming at Q25 and MiXCR clone calling, and kept in-frame beta chains. One record per CDR3 amino acid sequence lists the most common genes and DNA. The table for this sample lists roughly 380,000 distinct CDR3 sequences; approximately 15% of them were counted only once. Jointly, the top ten make up 25% to 30% of the sample. What this sample's time point label stands for: newly diagnosed GD, antithyroid drugs for less than 3 months. For both TCR sequencing and RNA sequencing, RNA was extracted from PBMCs in TRIzol.

The same data also contributed to another study, on T cells in Graves' hyperthyroidism and ophthalmopathy.

The material was peripheral blood mononuclear cells (PBMCs), obtained at new diagnosis, from a patient treated with antithyroid drugs. These receptors were obtained from a man aged 40-49 years with Graves disease. Donor details come from another sample of the same person, matched by shared clones.

This chain connects TRBV4-3 to TRBJ2-1; 13 bases line up with TRBD2. Germline values: CDR1 LGHNA, CDR2 YSLEER. Losses at the gene ends were 5 bases for V and 7 bases for J; bases not matched to a gene: 5. The CDR3 consists of 15 residues. Written as DNA, the CDR3 is TGCGCCAGCAGCTACACTAGCGGGGGGGGAAATGAGCAGTTCTTC. It yields the protein CASSYTSGGGNEQFF.

Many counts were recorded for this clonotype. V and J are TRBV11-3 and TRBJ1-2, with D tentatively TRBD1 (5 bases). The CDR3 is 14 amino acids. The germline V gene has CDR1 SGHNT and CDR2 YENEEA. The V gene lost 4 bases and the J gene lost 6 bases, with 15 bases spanning the gap. CDR3 protein: CASSSPGRANGYTF. In nucleotides, the CDR3 is TGTGCCAGCAGCTCGCCGGGACGGGCTAATGGCTACACCTTC.

This CDR3 is CAISESKRFGGHGYTF. The CDR3 DNA reads TGTGCCATCAGTGAGTCGAAACGATTCGGGGGGCATGGCTACACCTTC. The V call is TRBV10-3, the J call TRBJ1-2; weak D call: TRBD1 (6 bases). Germline lookup yields CDR1 ENHRY and CDR2 SYGVKD. Trimming cost V 0 bases and J 6 bases, with 17 bases left between them. CDR3 size: 16 residues.

This clonotype has more than one count but fewer than ten. The CDR3 DNA sequence: TGCAGTGCCCAGGACAGTCGGACACCGCTCCGGGGGGAGCTGTTTTTT. Translating gives CSAQDSRTPLRGELFF. V is TRBV20-1 and J is TRBJ2-2, with D possibly matching TRBD1 (6 bases). The germline V gene encodes CDR1 DFQATT and CDR2 SNEGSKA (reference sequence). Deletions cut 6 bases from V and 8 bases from J, with 25 bases between. The CDR3 is 16 amino acids.

V is TRBV20-1 and J is TRBJ2-4; no clear D. The CDR3 runs 13 residues. V lost 5 bases, J lost 0 bases, and 8 bases lay in between. CDR1 is DFQATT, CDR2 SNEGSKA, per germline (reference sequence). Here the CDR3 DNA reads TGCAGTGCTGATCGGCTAGCCAAAAACATTCAGTACTTC. As protein: CSADRLAKNIQYF.

The rearrangement links TRBV7-2 to TRBJ2-3, with TRBD1 matching over 8 bases. Unmatched junction bases numbered 10, after V lost 5 bases and J lost 3 bases. The CDR3 is 16 amino acids. The germline V gene has CDR1 SGHTA and CDR2 FQGNSA. The CDR3 region has the DNA TGTGCCAGCAGCACCTGGACAGGGAGGCGAACAGATACGCAGTATTTT. Translated, it gives CASSTWTGRRTDTQYF.

This clonotype was observed many times. The chain recombines TRBV27 with TRBJ1-5; tentative D call: TRBD1 (5 bases). V was cut by 2 bases and J by 0 bases, with 17 bases left in between. Germline V gene sequence: CDR1 MNHEY, CDR2 SMNVEV (reference sequence). There are 18 residues in the CDR3. CDR3 sequence reads: CASSLGTPSPYSNQPQHF. The CDR3 DNA reads as TGTGCCAGCAGTTTAGGGACTCCCTCTCCTTATAGCAATCAGCCCCAGCATTTT.

This clonotype has a count of ten or more. The gene calls are TRBV28 and TRBJ2-5; TRBD2 agrees at 15 bases. Unmatched junction bases numbered 9, after V lost 10 bases and J lost 0 bases. CDR3 length: 17 residues. Germline lookup yields CDR1 MDHEN and CDR2 SYDVKM. CDR3 sequence reads: CATNPGLAGGNQETQYF. The CDR3 DNA reads TGTGCCACCAACCCGGGACTAGCGGGGGGTAACCAAGAGACCCAGTACTTC. The full variable domain, with the rest looked up from reference TRBV28 and TRBJ2-5, is DVKVTQSSRYLVKRTGEKVFLECVQDMDHENMFWYRQDPGLGLRLIYFSYDVKMKEKGDIPEGYSVSREKKERFSLILESASTNQTSMYLCATNPGLAGGNQETQYFGPGTRLLVL.

There are many counts of this clonotype. The chain recombines TRBV11-2 with TRBJ2-1, with D tentatively TRBD1 (6 bases). This CDR3 has 15 residues. Between the trimmed V and J ends, which lost 5 bases and 2 bases, there was a span of 13 bases. CDR1 and CDR2 from the germline V gene are SGHAT and FQNNGV. The CDR3, as DNA: TGTGCCAGCAGCCCCTGGACAGACCCCTACAATGAGCAGTTCTTC. As protein: CASSPWTDPYNEQFF.

This clonotype was observed at least ten times. This chain uses TRBV28 with TRBJ1-1, with unresolved D. The CDR3 has 13 amino acids. Trimming pared 4 bases from V and 4 bases from J, leaving 10 bases between. The germline V gene has CDR1 MDHEN and CDR2 SYDVKM. The CDR3 loop is CASSSGPLTEAFF. DNA of the CDR3: TGTGCCAGCAGTTCTGGGCCGCTCACTGAAGCTTTCTTT. Full variable domain (outside the CDR3, taken from reference TRBV28 and TRBJ1-1): DVKVTQSSRYLVKRTGEKVFLECVQDMDHENMFWYRQDPGLGLRLIYFSYDVKMKEKGDIPEGYSVSREKKERFSLILESASTNQTSMYLCASSSGPLTEAFFGQGTRLTVV.

In regard to this clonotype: Since a much larger clone is just one base distant, this may be a read error. This chain joins TRBV20-1 and TRBJ2-5; D remains ambiguous. This CDR3 comprises 13 residues. Trimming took off 5 bases at V and 0 bases at J, with 10 bases between the two ends. Germline V gives CDR1 DFQATT, CDR2 SNEGSKA (reference sequence). Here the CDR3 reads CSAPATNQETQYF. CDR3 nucleotides: TGCAGTGCTCCGGCTACCAACCAAGAGACCCAGTACTTC.

This clonotype was seen at least ten times. The chain's CDR3 is CSAREPTGTGGPGNTIYF. In nucleotides, the CDR3 is TGCAGTGCTAGAGAACCAACCGGGACAGGGGGCCCTGGAAACACCATATATTTT. This chain connects TRBV20-1 to TRBJ1-3; 12 bases match TRBD1. CDR1 DFQATT and CDR2 SNEGSKA come from the germline V gene (reference sequence). V shed 0 bases and J 2 bases; nucleotides not matched to a gene: 8. This CDR3 comprises 18 residues.